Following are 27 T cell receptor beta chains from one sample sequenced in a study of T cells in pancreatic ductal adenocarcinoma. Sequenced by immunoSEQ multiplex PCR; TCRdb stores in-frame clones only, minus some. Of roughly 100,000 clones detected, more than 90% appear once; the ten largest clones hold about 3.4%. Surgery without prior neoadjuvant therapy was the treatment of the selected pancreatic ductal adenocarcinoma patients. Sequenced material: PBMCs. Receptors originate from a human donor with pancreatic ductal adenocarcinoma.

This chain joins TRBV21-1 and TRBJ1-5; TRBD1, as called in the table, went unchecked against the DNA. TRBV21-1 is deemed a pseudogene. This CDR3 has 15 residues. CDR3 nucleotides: TGTGCCAAGGACAGGGGGCGCCGAGGCAATCAGCCCCAGCATTTT. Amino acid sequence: CAKDRGRRGNQPQHF.

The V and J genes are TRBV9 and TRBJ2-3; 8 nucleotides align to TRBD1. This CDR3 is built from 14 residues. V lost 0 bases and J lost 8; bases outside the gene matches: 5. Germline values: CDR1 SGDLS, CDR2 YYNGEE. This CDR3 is CASSVGQGASTQYF. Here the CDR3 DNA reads TGTGCCAGCAGCGTAGGGCAGGGGGCCAGTACGCAGTATTTT.

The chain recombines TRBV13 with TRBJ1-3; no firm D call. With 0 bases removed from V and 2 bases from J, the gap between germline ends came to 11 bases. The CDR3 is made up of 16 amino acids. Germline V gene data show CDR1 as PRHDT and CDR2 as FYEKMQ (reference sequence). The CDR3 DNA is TGTGCCAGCAGCTTAGGGCCGAGTTTACCTGGAAACACCATATATTTT. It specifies CASSLGPSLPGNTIYF.

The CDR3 is CASSLVPSENTGELFF. The CDR3 DNA reads as TGCGCCAGCAGCTTGGTTCCTAGCGAGAACACCGGGGAGCTGTTTTTT. V is TRBV5-1 and J is TRBJ2-2, with D possibly TRBD2 on 6 matching bases. Per the germline V gene, CDR1 is SGHRS and CDR2 is YFSETQ. Trimming shortened V by 0 bases and J by 1 base, and 10 bases separated the two germline ends. The CDR3 extends over 16 amino acids.

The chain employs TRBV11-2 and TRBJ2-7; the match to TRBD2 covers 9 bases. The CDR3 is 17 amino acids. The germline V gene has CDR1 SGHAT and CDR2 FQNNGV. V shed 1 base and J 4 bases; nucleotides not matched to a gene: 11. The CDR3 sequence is CASSLVLLREGLYEQYF. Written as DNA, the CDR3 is TGTGCCAGCAGCTTAGTCCTCTTGCGGGAGGGCCTGTACGAGCAGTACTTC.

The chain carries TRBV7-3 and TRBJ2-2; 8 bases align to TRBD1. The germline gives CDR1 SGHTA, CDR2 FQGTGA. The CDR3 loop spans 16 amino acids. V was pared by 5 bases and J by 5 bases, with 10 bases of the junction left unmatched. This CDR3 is CASSMNTGGLTGELFF. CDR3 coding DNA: TGTGCCAGCAGCATGAATACAGGGGGTTTGACCGGGGAGCTGTTTTTT. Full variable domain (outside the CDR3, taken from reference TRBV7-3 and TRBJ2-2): GAGVSQTPSNKVTEKGKYVELRCDPISGHTALYWYRQSLGQGPEFLIYFQGTGAADDSGLPNDRFFAVRPEGSVSTLKIQRTERGDSAVYLCASSMNTGGLTGELFFGEGSRLTVL.

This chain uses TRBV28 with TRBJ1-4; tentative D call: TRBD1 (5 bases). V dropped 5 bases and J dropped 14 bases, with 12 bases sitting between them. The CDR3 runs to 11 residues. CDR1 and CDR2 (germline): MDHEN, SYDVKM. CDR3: CASSATGRLFF. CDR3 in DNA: TGTGCCAGCAGTGCAACAGGAAGGCTGTTTTTT.

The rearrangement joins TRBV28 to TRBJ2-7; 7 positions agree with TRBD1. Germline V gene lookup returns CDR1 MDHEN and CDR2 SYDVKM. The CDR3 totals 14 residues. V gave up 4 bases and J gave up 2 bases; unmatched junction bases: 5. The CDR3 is CASSSGQDTYEQYF. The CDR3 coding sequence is TGTGCCAGCAGTTCAGGACAGGATACCTACGAGCAGTACTTC.

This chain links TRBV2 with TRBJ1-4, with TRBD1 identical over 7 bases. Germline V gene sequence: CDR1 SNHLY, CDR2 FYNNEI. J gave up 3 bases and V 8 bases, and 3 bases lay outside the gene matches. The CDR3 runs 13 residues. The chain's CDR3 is CASEQGPNEKLFF. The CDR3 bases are TGTGCCAGCGAACAGGGGCCTAATGAAAAACTGTTTTTT.

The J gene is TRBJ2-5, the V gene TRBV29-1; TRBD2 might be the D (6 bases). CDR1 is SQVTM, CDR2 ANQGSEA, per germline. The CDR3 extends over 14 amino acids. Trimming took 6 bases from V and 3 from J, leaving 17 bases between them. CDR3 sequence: CSVGKGRLEETQYF. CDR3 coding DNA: TGCAGCGTAGGGAAAGGGAGACTAGAAGAGACCCAGTACTTC.

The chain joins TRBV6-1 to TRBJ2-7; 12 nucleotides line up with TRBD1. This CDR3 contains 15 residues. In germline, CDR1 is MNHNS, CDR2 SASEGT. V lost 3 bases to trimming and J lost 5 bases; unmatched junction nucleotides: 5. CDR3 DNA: TGTGCCAGCAGTGATAGGGGACAGGGGGCGAACGAGCAGTACTTC. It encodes CASSDRGQGANEQYF.

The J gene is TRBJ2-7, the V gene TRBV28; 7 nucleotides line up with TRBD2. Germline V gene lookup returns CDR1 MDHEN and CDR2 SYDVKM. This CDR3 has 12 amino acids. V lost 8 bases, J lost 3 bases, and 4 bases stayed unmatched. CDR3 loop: CASRVAGYEQYF. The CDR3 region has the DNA TGTGCCAGCCGCGTAGCGGGCTACGAGCAGTACTTC.

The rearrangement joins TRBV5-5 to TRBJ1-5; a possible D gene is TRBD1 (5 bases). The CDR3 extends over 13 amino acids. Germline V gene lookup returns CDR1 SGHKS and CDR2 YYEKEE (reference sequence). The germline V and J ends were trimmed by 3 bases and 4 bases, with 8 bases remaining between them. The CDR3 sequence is CASSWTQNQPQHF. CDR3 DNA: TGTGCCAGCAGCTGGACACAGAATCAGCCCCAGCATTTT.

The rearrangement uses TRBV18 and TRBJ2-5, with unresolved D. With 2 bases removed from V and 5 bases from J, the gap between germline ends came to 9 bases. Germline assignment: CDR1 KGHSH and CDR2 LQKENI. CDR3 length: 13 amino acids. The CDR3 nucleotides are TGTGCCAGCTCACCAGGCCTGAGGGAGACCCAGTACTTC. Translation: CASSPGLRETQYF.

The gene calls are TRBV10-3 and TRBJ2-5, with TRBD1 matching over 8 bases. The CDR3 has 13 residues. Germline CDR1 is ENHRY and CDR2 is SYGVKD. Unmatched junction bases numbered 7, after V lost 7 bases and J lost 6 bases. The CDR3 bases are TGTGCCATCAAACCAGGGGGCGCGCAGACCCAGTACTTC. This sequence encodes CAIKPGGAQTQYF.

The CDR3 here is CASRNAGADTQYF. The CDR3 region has the DNA TGTGCCAGCAGGAATGCGGGGGCAGATACGCAGTATTTT. The genes are TRBV5-8 and TRBJ2-3, with TRBD2 matching over 7 bases. CDR1 is SGHTS and CDR2 is YDEGEE in the germline V gene. There are 13 residues in the CDR3. Trimming took 5 bases from V and 4 from J; bases not matched to a gene: 4.

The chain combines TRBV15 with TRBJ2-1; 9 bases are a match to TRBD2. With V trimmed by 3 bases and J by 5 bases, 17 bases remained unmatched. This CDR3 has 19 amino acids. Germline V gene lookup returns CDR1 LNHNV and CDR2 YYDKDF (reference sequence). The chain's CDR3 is CATSSDFSGRTIFDNEQFF. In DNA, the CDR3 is TGTGCCACCAGCAGCGACTTCAGCGGGAGGACCATCTTTGACAATGAGCAGTTCTTC.

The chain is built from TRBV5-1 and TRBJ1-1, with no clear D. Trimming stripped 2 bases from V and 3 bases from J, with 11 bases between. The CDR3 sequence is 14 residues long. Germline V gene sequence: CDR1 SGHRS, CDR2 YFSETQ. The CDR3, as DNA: TGCGCCAGCAGCTTTTCGCCTCCGGACACTGAAGCTTTCTTT. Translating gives CASSFSPPDTEAFF.

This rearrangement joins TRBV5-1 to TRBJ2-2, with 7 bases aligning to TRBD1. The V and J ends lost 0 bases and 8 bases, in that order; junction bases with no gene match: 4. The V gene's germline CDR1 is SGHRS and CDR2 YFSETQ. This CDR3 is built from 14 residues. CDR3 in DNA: TGCGCCAGCAGCTTGGGACAGGGCCTGGGGGAGCTGTTTTTT. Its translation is CASSLGQGLGELFF.

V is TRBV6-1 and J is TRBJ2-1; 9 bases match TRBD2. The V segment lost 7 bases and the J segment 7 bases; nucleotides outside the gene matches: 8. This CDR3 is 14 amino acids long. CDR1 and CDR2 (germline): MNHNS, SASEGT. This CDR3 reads CASTSAGGVNEQFF. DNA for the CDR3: TGTGCCAGCACTTCAGCGGGAGGAGTAAATGAGCAGTTCTTC.

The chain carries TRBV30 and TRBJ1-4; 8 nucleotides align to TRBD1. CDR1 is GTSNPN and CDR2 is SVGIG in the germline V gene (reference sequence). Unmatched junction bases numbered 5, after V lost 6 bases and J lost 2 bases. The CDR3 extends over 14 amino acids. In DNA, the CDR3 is TGTGCCTGTAACAGACAGGGGACTAATGAAAAACTGTTTTTT. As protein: CACNRQGTNEKLFF.

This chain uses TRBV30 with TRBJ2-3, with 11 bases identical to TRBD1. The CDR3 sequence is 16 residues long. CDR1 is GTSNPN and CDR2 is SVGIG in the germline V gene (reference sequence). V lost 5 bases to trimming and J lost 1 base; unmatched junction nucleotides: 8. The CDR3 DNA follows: TGTGCCTGGGGGACAGGGGGACTCCTACGCACAGATACGCAGTATTTT. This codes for CAWGTGGLLRTDTQYF.

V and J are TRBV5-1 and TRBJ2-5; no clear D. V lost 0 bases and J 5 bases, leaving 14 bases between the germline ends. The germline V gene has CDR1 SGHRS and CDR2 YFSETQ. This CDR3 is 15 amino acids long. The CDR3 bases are TGCGCCAGCAGCTTGGGACCGCTAATCGGGGAGACCCAGTACTTC. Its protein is CASSLGPLIGETQYF.

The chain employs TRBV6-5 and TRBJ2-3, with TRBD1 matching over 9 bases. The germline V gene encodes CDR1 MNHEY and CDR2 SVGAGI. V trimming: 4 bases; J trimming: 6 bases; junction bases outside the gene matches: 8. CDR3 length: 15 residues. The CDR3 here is CASSSPGTGQDTQYF. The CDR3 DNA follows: TGTGCCAGCAGTTCTCCCGGGACAGGGCAGGATACGCAGTATTTT.

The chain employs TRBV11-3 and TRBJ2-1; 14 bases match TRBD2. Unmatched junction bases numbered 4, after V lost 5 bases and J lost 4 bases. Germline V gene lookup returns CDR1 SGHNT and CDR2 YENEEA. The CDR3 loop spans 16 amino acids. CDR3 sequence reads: CASSLGLAGVYNEQFF. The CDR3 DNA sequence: TGTGCCAGCAGCCTGGGACTAGCGGGAGTATACAATGAGCAGTTCTTC.

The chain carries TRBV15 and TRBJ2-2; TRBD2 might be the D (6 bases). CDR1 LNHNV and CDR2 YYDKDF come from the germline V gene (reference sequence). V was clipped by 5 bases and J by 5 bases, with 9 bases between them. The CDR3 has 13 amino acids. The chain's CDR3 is CATSGRLTGELFF. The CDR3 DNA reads TGTGCCACCAGCGGGAGGCTTACCGGGGAGCTGTTTTTT.

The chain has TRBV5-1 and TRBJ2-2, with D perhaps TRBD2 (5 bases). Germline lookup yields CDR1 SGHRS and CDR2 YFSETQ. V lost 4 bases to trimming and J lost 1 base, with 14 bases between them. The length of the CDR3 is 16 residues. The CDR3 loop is CASSLEAGVNTGELFF. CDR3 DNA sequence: TGCGCCAGCAGCCTCGAGGCGGGTGTGAACACCGGGGAGCTGTTTTTT.